A selection of T cell receptor beta chains follows, all from one sample in a study of CD8 T cells in Susac syndrome. From the immunoSEQ multiplex PCR reads, TCRdb called clonotypes with MiXCR, one entry per CDR3 protein. There are some 300,000 distinct CDR3 sequences in the sample; roughly 85% occur only once, and roughly 0.22% lies in the top ten. The sequenced sample consisted of CD8+ T cells from PBMCs. These receptors all stem from a human donor with multiple sclerosis. Both conserved end residues are part of each CDR3. The D gene is left open where the match is weak. Clone size is not always given. Where it is, it says once, few, many or a class for expanded clones.

v_gene	abundance	j_gene	d_gene	CDR3aa	CDR3nt
TRBV10-3	NA	TRBJ2-1	NA	CAIQDPTSSDEQFF	TGTGCCATACAGGATCCCACCTCCTCGGATGAGCAGTTCTTC
TRBV29-1	NA	TRBJ1-2	TRBD1	CSAWDSNYGYTF	TGCAGCGCATGGGACAGCAACTATGGCTACACCTTC
TRBV9	NA	TRBJ2-6	NA	CASSVSNLMYGANVLTF	TGTGCCAGCAGCGTAAGTAACCTGATGTACGGGGCCAACGTCCTGACTTTC
TRBV20-1	NA	TRBJ2-7	NA	CSARVHEQYF	TGCAGTGCTAGAGTCCACGAGCAGTACTTC
TRBV6-5	NA	TRBJ2-2	NA	CASSSWTDEPNTGELFF	TGTGCCAGCAGTTCCTGGACGGACGAACCGAACACCGGGGAGCTGTTTTTT
TRBV27	NA	TRBJ2-1	NA	CASSFGNLNEQFF	TGTGCCAGCAGTTTTGGAAACCTAAATGAGCAGTTCTTC
TRBV28	NA	TRBJ2-7	TRBD1	CASRKRQGSNEQYF	TGTGCCAGCAGAAAACGACAGGGATCCAACGAGCAGTACTTC
TRBV28	NA	TRBJ2-7	NA	CASSLLGSQYEQYF	TGTGCCAGCAGTTTATTGGGCTCGCAGTACGAGCAGTACTTC
TRBV30	NA	TRBJ2-1	NA	CARYAGRGPNEQFF	TGTGCCCGGTATGCGGGAAGAGGGCCCAATGAGCAGTTCTTC
TRBV7-9	NA	TRBJ2-5	TRBD1	CASSLGFRPTGSQETQYF	TGTGCCAGCAGCTTAGGATTTCGGCCGACAGGGTCCCAAGAGACCCAGTACTTC
TRBV4-3	once	TRBJ1-3	TRBD1	CASSQDLDREYGNTIYF	TGCGCCAGCAGCCAAGACTTAGACAGGGAGTATGGAAACACCATATATTTT
TRBV19	NA	TRBJ1-2	NA	CASSILQDDGYTF	TGTGCCAGTAGTATTCTACAGGACGATGGCTACACCTTC
TRBV24-1	NA	TRBJ1-2	TRBD1	CATSDAETGLGYGYTF	TGTGCCACCAGTGATGCTGAGACAGGGTTAGGCTATGGCTACACCTTC
TRBV19	NA	TRBJ1-2	NA	CASRYPDPKGGGYTF	TGTGCCAGTAGATATCCCGACCCAAAGGGCGGGGGCTACACCTTC
TRBV7-9	NA	TRBJ2-2	NA	CASRQPSNTGELFF	TGTGCCAGCAGACAGCCTTCGAACACCGGGGAGCTGTTTTTT
TRBV28	NA	TRBJ2-1	TRBD1	CASSGQGVNEQFF	TGTGCCAGCAGCGGACAGGGGGTGAATGAGCAGTTCTTC
TRBV4-1	NA	TRBJ1-1	NA	CASSPGPIHNTEAFF	TGCGCCAGCAGCCCCGGCCCGATCCACAACACTGAAGCTTTCTTT
TRBV27	NA	TRBJ1-2	NA	CASSFGSANYGYTF	TGTGCCAGCAGTTTCGGCAGTGCTAACTATGGCTACACCTTC
TRBV5-4	NA	TRBJ2-1	TRBD2	CASSAGLEQFF	TGTGCCAGCAGCGCGGGACTAGAGCAGTTCTTC
TRBV7-6	NA	TRBJ1-1	NA	CASSLSGRYTEAFF	TGTGCCAGCAGCTTAAGTGGGCGGTACACTGAAGCTTTCTTT
TRBV28	NA	TRBJ1-1	NA	CASSQGLYTEAFF	TGTGCCAGCTCACAGGGCCTATACACTGAAGCTTTCTTT
TRBV7-9	NA	TRBJ2-7	NA	CASSLATQFHEQYF	TGTGCCAGCAGCTTAGCGACCCAGTTCCACGAGCAGTACTTC
TRBV6-5	few	TRBJ2-2	NA	CASSYSVTGVTGELFF	TGTGCCAGCAGTTACTCTGTAACGGGAGTAACCGGGGAGCTGTTTTTT
TRBV11-2	once	TRBJ1-1	NA	CASSLGGLHINTEAFF	TGTGCCAGCAGCTTAGGTGGTTTGCATATCAACACTGAAGCTTTCTTT
TRBV7-8	NA	TRBJ1-5	NA	CASSLAAMSNQPQHF	TGTGCCAGCAGCTTGGCAGCCATGAGCAATCAGCCCCAGCATTTT
TRBV4-2	once	TRBJ2-3	NA	CASSFVPADTQYF	TGTGCCAGCAGCTTCGTGCCAGCGGATACGCAGTATTTT
TRBV2	NA	TRBJ1-2	NA	CASSGGAISIYTF	TGTGCCAGCAGTGGTGGGGCAATAAGCATCTACACCTTC
TRBV27	NA	TRBJ2-1	NA	CASSFTSLGLGEQFF	TGTGCCAGCAGTTTTACCTCGCTAGGTCTAGGAGAGCAGTTCTTC
TRBV7-8	few	TRBJ2-5	NA	CASLHFYPGPPYF	TGTGCCAGCCTTCACTTTTACCCGGGCCCTCCATACTTC
TRBV5-5	NA	TRBJ1-2	NA	CASSLAGVIYGYTF	TGTGCCAGCAGCTTGGCCGGGGTAATCTATGGCTACACCTTC
TRBV15	NA	TRBJ2-6	TRBD2	CATSRSRGLAGTWGANVLTF	TGTGCCACCAGCAGATCCCGGGGACTAGCGGGAACGTGGGGGGCCAACGTCCTGACTTTC
TRBV24-1	NA	TRBJ2-7	NA	CATSHGSSYEQYF	TGTGCCACCAGTCACGGCTCGTCCTACGAGCAGTACTTC
TRBV9	NA	TRBJ2-2	TRBD2	CASSVGGLAGAVNTGELFF	TGTGCCAGCAGCGTAGGCGGGCTAGCGGGAGCGGTCAACACCGGGGAGCTGTTTTTT
TRBV4-3	NA	TRBJ2-7	NA	CASSQDLWTELSYEQYF	TGCGCCAGCAGCCAAGATCTTTGGACAGAACTCTCCTACGAGCAGTACTTC
TRBV27	NA	TRBJ2-7	NA	CASSFSRGYEQYF	TGTGCCAGCAGTTTCTCCCGCGGCTACGAGCAGTACTTC
TRBV27	NA	TRBJ1-5	NA	CASSSQGSNQPQHF	TGTGCCAGCAGTTCCCAGGGAAGCAATCAGCCCCAGCATTTT
TRBV11-2	few	TRBJ2-5	NA	CASSPRGAGEGETQYF	TGTGCCAGCAGCCCCCGTGGGGCGGGTGAGGGAGAGACCCAGTACTTC
TRBV7-8	NA	TRBJ2-2	NA	CASRPTRAWENTGELFF	TGTGCCAGCAGGCCCACCAGGGCGTGGGAAAACACCGGGGAGCTGTTTTTT
TRBV7-6	NA	TRBJ2-1	TRBD2	CASSRPIAGSSYNEQFF	TGTGCCAGCAGCCGCCCTATAGCGGGAAGCTCCTACAATGAGCAGTTCTTC
TRBV7-9	once	TRBJ1-4	NA	CASSLEQGLHNEKLFF	TGTGCCAGCAGCTTAGAACAGGGCCTCCATAATGAAAAACTGTTTTTT
TRBV27	NA	TRBJ1-1	TRBD1	CASSHGQGYTEAFF	TGTGCCAGCAGTCACGGACAGGGCTACACTGAAGCTTTCTTT
TRBV20-1	NA	TRBJ2-3	TRBD1	CSAKDRGQSTDTQYF	TGCAGTGCTAAGGACAGGGGGCAAAGCACAGATACGCAGTATTTT
TRBV5-1	once	TRBJ2-5	TRBD2	CASSSGTSGRGQETQYF	TGCGCCAGCAGCTCCGGGACTAGCGGGAGGGGTCAAGAGACCCAGTACTTC
TRBV30	NA	TRBJ2-1	NA	CAWSPGNEQFF	TGTGCCTGGAGTCCAGGGAATGAGCAGTTCTTC
TRBV28	NA	TRBJ2-7	NA	CASSPAFGLFFYEQYF	TGTGCCAGCAGCCCCGCGTTTGGCCTCTTCTTCTACGAGCAGTACTTC
TRBV27	NA	TRBJ2-5	TRBD1	CASSFIPGGAQETQYF	TGTGCCAGCAGTTTTATTCCAGGGGGCGCGCAAGAGACCCAGTACTTC
TRBV13	few	TRBJ2-3	TRBD2	CASSLSGRLDTQYF	TGTGCCAGCAGCCTTAGCGGGAGGCTAGATACGCAGTATTTT
TRBV9	NA	TRBJ2-3	TRBD2	CASSTNLAGDTDTQYF	TGTGCCAGCAGCACCAATCTAGCGGGGGACACAGATACGCAGTATTTT
TRBV5-1	NA	TRBJ2-7	TRBD2	CASSYGTSGSSYEQYF	TGCGCCAGCAGCTATGGGACTAGCGGGAGTTCCTACGAGCAGTACTTC
TRBV4-3	NA	TRBJ1-6	NA	CASRMSSYNSPLHF	TGCGCCAGCAGAATGAGCTCCTATAATTCACCCCTCCACTTT
TRBV19	NA	TRBJ1-3	NA	CASSIGGGSGNTIYF	TGTGCCAGTAGTATCGGAGGGGGCTCTGGAAACACCATATATTTT
TRBV11-2	NA	TRBJ2-1	TRBD2	CASSLMGRAGNEQFF	TGTGCCAGCAGCTTAATGGGGAGGGCCGGGAATGAGCAGTTCTTC
TRBV27	NA	TRBJ2-1	NA	CASSLSGLAANNEQFF	TGTGCCAGCAGTTTATCGGGCTTAGCGGCTAACAATGAGCAGTTCTTC
TRBV4-3	NA	TRBJ2-2	NA	CASSPRWGELFF	TGCGCCAGCAGCCCCCGGTGGGGGGAGCTGTTTTTT